Shown below are 22 T cell receptor beta chains from a single sample sequenced in a study of cytomegalovirus exposure and HLA in healthy donors. With 60 Vbeta and 13 Jbeta primers, the PCR was carried out. Profiled with immunoSEQ multiplex PCR; TCRdb holds only in-frame clones, not every one. The table includes approximately 110,000 clones, approximately 81% detected once. Material for sequencing was PBMCs. The receptors were gathered from a woman between 25 and 40 years old in good health and CMV-seronegative.

The gene calls are TRBV7-7 and TRBJ2-7; TRBD1 matches at 7 bases. Trimming cost V 5 bases and J 6 bases; bases outside gene matches: 10. The CDR3 consists of 14 residues. Germline V gene lookup returns CDR1 SSHAT and CDR2 FNYEAQ (reference sequence). This CDR3 is CASSPRTGAGEQYF. The CDR3 nucleotides are TGTGCCAGCAGCCCGCGAACAGGGGCGGGCGAGCAGTACTTC. Together with reference TRBV7-7 and TRBJ2-7, the CDR3 gives the full variable domain: GAGVSQSPRYKVTKRGQDVTLRCDPISSHATLYWYQQALGQGPEFLTYFNYEAQPDKSGLPSDRFSAERPEGSISTLTIQRTEQRDSAMYRCASSPRTGAGEQYFGPGTRLTVT.

The chain combines TRBV5-6 with TRBJ2-1; TRBD2 agrees at 11 bases. The CDR3 is 17 amino acids. In germline, CDR1 is SGHDT, CDR2 YYEEEE. J lost 0 bases, V lost 4 bases, and 6 bases had no gene match. For the CDR3, the DNA is TGTGCCAGCAGCCCAAGACTAGCGGGACCCTCCTACAATGAGCAGTTCTTC. This sequence encodes CASSPRLAGPSYNEQFF.

As regards this clone: At one boundary the junction diverges from the germline segment, which might be a read error. This chain connects TRBV28 to TRBJ1-2; D is possibly TRBD1 (6 bases). This CDR3 comprises 12 residues. Germline CDR1 MDHEN, CDR2 SYDVKM. DNA for the CDR3: TGTGCCAGCAGTTCGAACCGGGACAAGGAGGACTTC. This sequence encodes CASSSNRDKEDF.

The CDR3 DNA reads TGCAGCTCAGACAGGGCTAACACTGAAGCTTTCTTT. It specifies CSSDRANTEAFF. The rearrangement joins TRBV29-1 to TRBJ1-1; TRBD1 matches 7 bases. J was trimmed by 2 bases and V by 8 bases; bases with no gene match: 5. Germline V lookup: CDR1 SQVTM, CDR2 ANQGSEA. The CDR3 runs to 12 residues.

This clone was seen only a few times. V and J are TRBV19 and TRBJ1-2, with 7 bases that match TRBD1. V lost 6 bases to trimming and J lost 8 bases; unmatched junction nucleotides: 6. Germline CDR1 LNHDA, CDR2 SQIVND (reference sequence). CDR3 length equals 12 residues. CDR3 bases: TGTGCCAGTAGGACAGGGTACATGGGCTACACCTTC. Its translation is CASRTGYMGYTF.

The J gene is TRBJ2-7, the V gene TRBV5-4; 9 bases line up with TRBD2. This CDR3 has 19 amino acids. J gave up 3 bases and V 3 bases, and 19 bases lay outside the gene matches. Germline loops: CDR1 SGHNT, CDR2 YYREEE (reference sequence). CDR3 in DNA: TGTGCCAGCAGCTATGATAAAGATAGCGGGAGACCCGTTTACTACGAGCAGTACTTC. Amino acid sequence: CASSYDKDSGRPVYYEQYF.

The chain joins TRBV11-2 to TRBJ2-7; D is possibly TRBD1 (6 bases). In germline, CDR1 is SGHAT, CDR2 FQNNGV. CDR3 size: 13 residues. V was shortened by 3 bases and J by 2 bases, with 8 bases between the two germline ends. Written as DNA, the CDR3 is TGTGCCAGCAGCTTTGGGGACACCTACGAGCAGTACTTC. It translates to CASSFGDTYEQYF. Supplemented by reference TRBV11-2 and TRBJ2-7, the full variable domain reads EAGVAQSPRYKIIEKRQSVAFWCNPISGHATLYWYQQILGQGPKLLIQFQNNGVVDDSQLPKDRFSAERLKGVDSTLKIQPAKLEDSAVYLCASSFGDTYEQYFGPGTRLTVT.

The chain uses TRBV4-1 and TRBJ2-7; D is perhaps TRBD1 (5 bases). The CDR3 sequence is 15 residues long. From germline, CDR1 is MGHRA and CDR2 YSYEKL. Trimming shortened V by 0 bases and J by 2 bases, and 11 bases separated the two germline ends. The CDR3 DNA reads TGCGCCAGCAGCCAAGAAGGGGCGTCCGCCTACGAGCAGTACTTC. The encoded protein is CASSQEGASAYEQYF.

This chain links TRBV20-1 with TRBJ2-5, with a possible D match to TRBD1 (5 bases). The J call may be incorrect, as the DNA end agrees better with TRBJ2-7. The CDR3 sequence is 11 residues long. Germline V lookup: CDR1 DFQATT, CDR2 SNEGSKA (reference sequence). In DNA, the CDR3 is TGCAGTCGACAGTGGGACTACGAGCAGTACTTC. It is translated as CSRQWDYEQYF.

This clone has only one observation. J is TRBJ1-2 and V is TRBV5-1, with D uncertain. The CDR3 runs 14 residues. Germline V gene lookup returns CDR1 SGHRS and CDR2 YFSETQ. V lost 0 bases and J lost 1, with 7 bases in between. CDR3 loop: CASSLVLSNYGYTF. The CDR3 DNA reads as TGCGCCAGCAGCTTGGTACTAAGTAACTATGGCTACACCTTC. The full variable domain, its missing parts supplied by reference TRBV5-1 and TRBJ1-2, is KAGVTQTPRYLIKTRGQQVTLSCSPISGHRSVSWYQQTPGQGLQFLFEYFSETQRNKGNFPGRFSGRQFSNSRSEMNVSTLELGDSALYLCASSLVLSNYGYTFGSGTRLTVV.

The chain recombines TRBV2 with TRBJ2-1; TRBD2 matches at 12 bases. The V segment lost 8 bases and the J segment 10 bases; nucleotides outside the gene matches: 12. Germline CDR1 reads SNHLY; CDR2 reads FYNNEI. CDR3 size: 15 residues. The CDR3 coding sequence is TGTGCCAGCGGACTAGCGGGACCAACCTCGACGGAGCAGTTCTTC. Translated: CASGLAGPTSTEQFF. The whole variable domain, remainder taken from reference TRBV2 and TRBJ2-1, is EPEVTQTPSHQVTQMGQEVILRCVPISNHLYFYWYRQILGQKVEFLVSFYNNEISEKSEIFDDQFSVERPDGSNFTLKIRSTKLEDSAMYFCASGLAGPTSTEQFFGPGTRLTVL.

V is TRBV6-1 and J is TRBJ1-5; TRBD1 might be the D (6 bases). CDR1 MNHNS and CDR2 SASEGT come from the germline V gene. The CDR3 consists of 14 residues. The ends were cut back, 4 bases at V and 7 bases at J, with 14 bases in the middle. CDR3 amino acids: CASSAGTNEQPQHF. In DNA form, the CDR3 reads TGTGCCAGCAGTGCCGGGACAAACGAGCAGCCCCAGCATTTT.

V and J are TRBV18 and TRBJ2-5, with TRBD2 matching 15 bases. The V gene's germline CDR1 is KGHSH and CDR2 LQKENI. This CDR3 has 13 amino acids. Trimming cost V 10 bases and J 5 bases; bases outside gene matches: 2. Here the CDR3 DNA reads TGTGCCACCGGGACTAGCGGGAGGGAGACCCAGTACTTC. It encodes CATGTSGRETQYF.

The V and J genes are TRBV19 and TRBJ2-5; TRBD1 agrees at 8 bases. The CDR3 has 11 amino acids. V shed 10 bases and J 5 bases; nucleotides not matched to a gene: 3. Germline V CDR1 and CDR2: LNHDA, SQIVND (reference sequence). CDR3 nucleotide sequence: TGTGCCACAAGACAGGGGGAGACCCAGTACTTC. Translating it yields CATRQGETQYF.

CDR3 DNA sequence: TGCGCCAGCAGCCCCGACGGGGTGGGTTTGCGTTTCGCCTACGAGCAGTACTTC. Translation: CASSPDGVGLRFAYEQYF. The J gene is TRBJ2-7, the V gene TRBV5-1; maybe TRBD2 (5 bases). Germline V lookup: CDR1 SGHRS, CDR2 YFSETQ. CDR3 length equals 18 residues. V gave up 4 bases and J gave up 2 bases, with 25 bases separating them.

The rearrangement uses TRBV13 and TRBJ1-4, with D possibly TRBD1 on 5 matching bases. The CDR3 spans 17 residues. V shed 1 base and J shed 0 bases, with 12 bases lying between them. Germline CDR1 is PRHDT and CDR2 is FYEKMQ (reference sequence). The DNA of the CDR3 is TGTGCCAGCAGCTTAGCAGGGAATCGTGCAACTAATGAAAAACTGTTTTTT. This encodes CASSLAGNRATNEKLFF.

This clone showed up just a few times. This chain links TRBV7-9 with TRBJ1-5; 7 bases fit TRBD1. The CDR3 consists of 14 residues. With V trimmed by 5 bases and J by 1 base, 2 bases remained unmatched. Germline V gene data show CDR1 as SEHNR and CDR2 as FQNEAQ (reference sequence). DNA for the CDR3: TGTGCCAGCAGCCTGACAGGGAGCAATCAGCCCCAGCATTTT. It specifies CASSLTGSNQPQHF.

The chain joins TRBV19 to TRBJ2-2, with a possible D match to TRBD1 (5 bases). This CDR3 contains 13 residues. Germline assignment: CDR1 LNHDA and CDR2 SQIVND (reference sequence). Trimming cost V 5 bases and J 4 bases, with 8 bases left between them. The CDR3 region is CASSQGGTGELFF. The CDR3 DNA sequence: TGTGCCAGTAGTCAGGGCGGCACCGGGGAGCTGTTTTTT.

This clone has more than one count but fewer than ten. This sequence joins TRBV11-2 and TRBJ1-4; D might be TRBD1 (6 bases). In germline, CDR1 is SGHAT, CDR2 FQNNGV. Between the trimmed V and J ends, which lost 3 bases and 0 bases, there was a span of 11 bases. The CDR3 totals 16 residues. The CDR3 loop reads CASSLGHFATNEKLFF. CDR3 DNA: TGTGCCAGCAGCTTGGGACACTTTGCAACTAATGAAAAACTGTTTTTT.

This sequence joins TRBV19 and TRBJ2-3; D might be TRBD2 (5 bases). The V gene's germline CDR1 is LNHDA and CDR2 SQIVND (reference sequence). Between the trimmed V and J ends, which lost 4 bases and 2 bases, there was a span of 13 bases. The CDR3 spans 15 residues. The CDR3 coding sequence is TGTGCCAGTAGTACCACTCGGGGAACCACAGATACGCAGTATTTT. Its protein product is CASSTTRGTTDTQYF.

This chain links TRBV30 with TRBJ2-5, with a tentative D call TRBD1 (6 bases). Germline V gene data show CDR1 as GTSNPN and CDR2 as SVGIG (reference sequence). The CDR3 is made up of 12 amino acids. Between the trimmed V and J ends, which lost 3 bases and 9 bases, there was a span of 14 bases. CDR3 region: CAWRWGPEAQYF. For the CDR3, the DNA is TGTGCCTGGAGATGGGGGCCCGAGGCCCAGTACTTC.

The CDR3 DNA reads as TGTGCCAGCAGCTTAGCTCGGGACACCTACTATGGCTACACCTTC. This translates into CASSLARDTYYGYTF. This chain uses TRBV7-2 with TRBJ1-2, with D tentatively TRBD1 (6 bases). The germline gives CDR1 SGHTA, CDR2 FQGNSA. The CDR3 sequence is 15 residues long. The ends were cut back, 0 bases at V and 3 bases at J, with 11 bases in the middle. The full variable domain, rest sourced from reference TRBV7-2 and TRBJ1-2, is GAGVSQSPSNKVTEKGKDVELRCDPISGHTALYWYRQSLGQGLEFLIYFQGNSAPDKSGLPSDRFSAERTGGSVSTLTIQRTQQEDSAVYLCASSLARDTYYGYTFGSGTRLTVV.